The 2 T cell receptor beta chains below come from one sample, sequenced in a study of monozygotic twins with inflammatory bowel disease. Each CDR3 protein gets one entry in TCRdb, which reprocessed the 5' RACE reads and gives no DNA. Found here are around 230,000 distinct CDR3 sequences; the top ten clones hold less than 2%. Sequenced input: blood. Receptor source: a human donor with ulcerative colitis or Crohn's disease, or a healthy co-twin of an affected twin (not recorded which).

This chain joins TRBV12-3 or TRBV12-4 and TRBJ2-5. CDR3 size: 11 residues. The chain's CDR3 is CASSNEETQYF.

This chain connects TRBV2 to TRBJ2-7; as DNA is missing, the TRBD2 call by TCRdb cannot be tested. The CDR3 extends over 17 amino acids. Germline CDR1 and CDR2: SNHLY and FYNNEI. CDR3 amino acids: CASSSMPAGQKPYEQYF.